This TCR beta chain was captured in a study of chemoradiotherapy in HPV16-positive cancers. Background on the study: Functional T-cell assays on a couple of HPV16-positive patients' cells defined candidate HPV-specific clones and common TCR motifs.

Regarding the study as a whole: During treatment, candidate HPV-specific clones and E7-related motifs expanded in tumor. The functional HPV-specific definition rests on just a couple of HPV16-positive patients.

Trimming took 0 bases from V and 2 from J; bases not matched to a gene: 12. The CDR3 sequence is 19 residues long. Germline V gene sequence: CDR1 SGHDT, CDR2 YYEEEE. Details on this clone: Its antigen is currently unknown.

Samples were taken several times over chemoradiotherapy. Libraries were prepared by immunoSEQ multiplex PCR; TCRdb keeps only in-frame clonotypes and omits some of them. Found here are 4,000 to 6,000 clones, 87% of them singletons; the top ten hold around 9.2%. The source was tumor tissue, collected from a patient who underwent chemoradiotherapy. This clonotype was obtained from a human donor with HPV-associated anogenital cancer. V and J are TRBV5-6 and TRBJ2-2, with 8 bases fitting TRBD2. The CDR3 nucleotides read TGTGCCAGCAGCTTGGTTGTCGGTAGCGGGGTAAAAAACACCGGGGAGCTGTTTTTT. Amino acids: CASSLVVGSGVKNTGELFF.